The 24 T cell receptor beta chains listed next were all sequenced from one sample in a study of OX40 agonist ivuxolimab in advanced cancers. Receptors were amplified or captured by the immunoSEQ multiplex PCR assay. The immuneACCESS repertoire file appears here via TCRdb, limited to in-frame rearrangements. These files lack a portion of the clones; in checked studies, under half of the deficit traces to unresolved V genes, and the cause of the others is not known. This sample has about 60,000 clones in its table, and 84% of those were observed once. Together, the top ten hold roughly 0.6% of the sample. The input for sequencing was CD4+ or CD8+ T cells sorted from blood, taken in a trial of the OX40 agonist ivuxolimab. The receptors shown here come from an adult with an advanced solid tumor such as melanoma, head and neck, liver or kidney cancer.

This sequence joins TRBV5-4 and TRBJ1-1; D remains ambiguous. Germline CDR1 and CDR2: SGHNT and YYREEE (reference sequence). The ends were cut back, 0 bases at V and 1 base at J, with 7 bases in the middle. This CDR3 is 14 amino acids long. This chain's CDR3 is CASSLDFPNTEAFF. The DNA of the CDR3 is TGTGCCAGCAGCTTGGATTTCCCGAACACTGAAGCTTTCTTT.

This sequence joins TRBV7-6 and TRBJ1-3; no firm D call. Trimming removed 5 bases at V and 0 bases at J, with 8 bases between. The CDR3 has 14 residues. Germline V CDR1 and CDR2: SGHVS, FNYEAQ. The CDR3 region has the DNA TGTGCCAGCAGCCAACAACTCTCTGGAAACACCATATATTTT. This gives the protein CASSQQLSGNTIYF.

The V and J genes are TRBV20-1 and TRBJ1-4; D possibly corresponds to TRBD1 (5 bases). The germline V gene has CDR1 DFQATT and CDR2 SNEGSKA (reference sequence). The CDR3 sequence is 11 residues long. V was clipped by 3 bases and J by 7 bases, with 6 bases between them. The CDR3 region is CSASRVEKLFF. CDR3 sequence (DNA): TGCAGTGCTAGCAGGGTTGAAAAACTGTTTTTT.

The rearrangement uses TRBV5-6 and TRBJ2-7; D call uncertain. The germline gives CDR1 SGHDT, CDR2 YYEEEE. The V end lost 3 bases, the J end lost 0 bases, and 10 bases lay between the germline ends. CDR3 length equals 14 residues. The CDR3 loop reads CASSSSWSSYEQYF. The CDR3 DNA sequence: TGTGCCAGCAGCTCCTCCTGGAGCTCCTACGAGCAGTACTTC.

This clone has only one observation. The V call is TRBV6-5, the J call TRBJ2-3; tentatively, D is TRBD1 or TRBD2 (5 bases each). The CDR3 has 12 amino acids. V was trimmed by 5 bases and J by 6 bases, leaving 9 bases between them. From germline, CDR1 is MNHEY and CDR2 SVGAGI. The CDR3 is CASSREGDTQYF. The CDR3 DNA sequence: TGTGCCAGCAGTCGAGAGGGGGATACGCAGTATTTT.

The chain employs TRBV19 and TRBJ1-2; the match to TRBD1 covers 12 bases. With 7 bases clipped from V and 5 bases from J, the junction kept 11 bases outside the gene matches. Germline assignment: CDR1 LNHDA and CDR2 SQIVND (reference sequence). This CDR3 has 16 residues. The CDR3 DNA sequence: TGTGCCAGTACCGGGACAGGGGGCAGTTTGGGGTATGGCTACACCTTC. Its protein is CASTGTGGSLGYGYTF.

The chain carries TRBV5-8 and TRBJ1-4, with 8 bases that match TRBD1. With 2 bases clipped from V and 4 bases from J, the junction kept 13 bases outside the gene matches. Germline V gene lookup returns CDR1 SGHTS and CDR2 YDEGEE. CDR3 length equals 18 residues. The CDR3 nucleotides are TGTGCCAGCAGCTTCTACGGACAGGGCGCCCCCCATAATGAAAAACTGTTTTTT. Translating it yields CASSFYGQGAPHNEKLFF.

The chain carries TRBV13 and TRBJ1-3; 8 bases are shared with TRBD1. The J segment lost 0 bases and the V segment lost 5 bases, leaving 9 bases of the junction unmatched. CDR1 and CDR2 from the germline V gene are PRHDT and FYEKMQ (reference sequence). This CDR3 is 17 amino acids long. The CDR3 nucleotides are TGTGCCAGCAGCCCCCGGGACAGGCGAGCCTCTGGAAACACCATATATTTT. Amino acid sequence: CASSPRDRRASGNTIYF.

The rearrangement uses TRBV19 and TRBJ1-2, with D possibly matching TRBD1 (6 bases). This CDR3 is 14 amino acids long. Looked up from germline, CDR1 is LNHDA and CDR2 is SQIVND (reference sequence). The V end lost 4 bases, the J end lost 4 bases, and 13 bases lay between the germline ends. The CDR3 DNA follows: TGTGCCAGTAGTACCCCGGACAGACCCTATGGCTACACCTTC. Translated, it gives CASSTPDRPYGYTF.

This clone was recorded once. The junction departs from germline at one end; a sequencing error may be responsible. The chain couples TRBV10-3 to TRBJ1-1, with 7 bases lining up with TRBD1. The germline V gene encodes CDR1 ENHRY and CDR2 SYGVKD. This CDR3 region has 13 residues. The CDR3 DNA reads TGTGCCCTCAGGCAAGGGGGCAGGACTGAAGCTTTCTTT. This codes for CALRQGGRTEAFF.

The chain combines TRBV10-3 with TRBJ1-2; 7 nucleotides align to TRBD1. J gave up 7 bases and V 4 bases, and 9 bases lay outside the gene matches. CDR3 size: 14 residues. Germline lookup yields CDR1 ENHRY and CDR2 SYGVKD. CDR3 protein: CAISVSGQEAGYTF. The CDR3 region has the DNA TGTGCCATCAGTGTGTCCGGACAGGAGGCTGGCTACACCTTC.

The J gene is TRBJ1-1, the V gene TRBV11-2; weak D call: TRBD1 (5 bases). The V end lost 0 bases, the J end lost 10 bases, and 9 bases lay between the germline ends. Germline CDR1 and CDR2: SGHAT and FQNNGV. There are 12 residues in the CDR3. The CDR3 DNA follows: TGTGCCAGCAGCTTAGATCAGGGAACAGCTTTCTTT. Its translation: CASSLDQGTAFF.

The chain links TRBV5-1 to TRBJ1-2, with 7 positions matching TRBD1. The length of the CDR3 is 13 residues. Germline CDR1 and CDR2: SGHRS and YFSETQ. The trim removed 1 base at V and 8 bases at J, leaving 5 bases unmatched. The CDR3 sequence: CASSLRQGGGYTF. Written as DNA, the CDR3 is TGCGCCAGCAGCTTGAGACAGGGTGGCGGCTACACCTTC.

The chain joins TRBV29-1 to TRBJ2-1; TRBD2 aligns across 8 bases. Germline CDR1 is SQVTM and CDR2 is ANQGSEA. The length of the CDR3 is 18 residues. V lost 2 bases and J lost 5; bases outside the gene matches: 17. The CDR3 here is CSVERSGTRPVLHNEQFF. The CDR3 region has the DNA TGCAGCGTTGAAAGATCGGGGACTAGACCCGTCCTCCACAATGAGCAGTTCTTC.

V is TRBV21-1 and J is TRBJ1-2; TRBD1, the table's D call, lacks a check against the DNA. TRBV21-1 is a pseudogene. The CDR3 contains 14 residues. The CDR3 loop reads CASRRGQGDYGYTF. In DNA, the CDR3 is TGTGCCAGCCGGAGAGGCCAGGGGGACTATGGCTACACCTTC.

J is TRBJ2-5 and V is TRBV27; 9 bases line up with TRBD1. CDR1 MNHEY and CDR2 SMNVEV come from the germline V gene (reference sequence). This CDR3 contains 16 residues. The trim removed 3 bases at V and 5 bases at J, leaving 10 bases unmatched. CDR3 loop: CASSLIRQGGRETQYF. CDR3 in DNA: TGTGCCAGCAGTTTGATTCGACAGGGGGGGCGGGAGACCCAGTACTTC.

This chain joins TRBV18 and TRBJ2-3; D call uncertain. Trimming shortened V by 3 bases and J by 2 bases, and 15 bases separated the two germline ends. CDR1 and CDR2 from the germline V gene are KGHSH and LQKENI. CDR3 length equals 16 residues. In DNA form, the CDR3 reads TGTGCCAGCTCACCGGATCCCCCAACAATCACAGATACGCAGTATTTT. Amino acids: CASSPDPPTITDTQYF.

V and J are TRBV27 and TRBJ1-6, with D perhaps matching TRBD1 (5 bases). Deletions cut 2 bases from V and 10 bases from J, with 12 bases between. Germline assignment: CDR1 MNHEY and CDR2 SMNVEV (reference sequence). There are 14 residues in the CDR3. The CDR3 DNA reads TGTGCCAGCAGTTTACGGGGGGTGGGATCACCCCTCCACTTT. Protein sequence: CASSLRGVGSPLHF.

This rearrangement joins TRBV15 to TRBJ2-1; no clear D gene. Germline V gene data show CDR1 as LNHNV and CDR2 as YYDKDF (reference sequence). This CDR3 comprises 15 residues. The ends were cut back, 1 base at V and 0 bases at J, with 7 bases in the middle. The CDR3 loop reads CATSRAPGSYNEQFF. CDR3 DNA: TGTGCCACCAGCAGAGCCCCTGGCTCCTACAATGAGCAGTTCTTC.

The count of this clone is one. The rearrangement joins TRBV28 to TRBJ1-4, with a possible D match to TRBD1 (6 bases). CDR1 and CDR2 (germline): MDHEN, SYDVKM. Trimming cost V 10 bases and J 8 bases, with 26 bases left between them. The CDR3 is 16 amino acids. The CDR3 protein is CATKGDTLSASEKLFF. The CDR3 DNA sequence: TGTGCCACCAAAGGGGACACTCTTTCGGCATCGGAAAAACTGTTTTTT.

The CDR3 DNA follows: TGTGCCAGCAGTCTAGCGGGGTACTACAATGAGCAGTTCTTC. Its translation: CASSLAGYYNEQFF. The J gene is TRBJ2-1, the V gene TRBV6-5; the match to TRBD2 covers 9 bases. CDR3 length: 14 amino acids. Germline CDR1 is MNHEY and CDR2 is SVGAGI. J lost 3 bases, V lost 5 bases, and 2 bases had no gene match.

This chain joins TRBV10-3 and TRBJ2-1, with a weak D call TRBD1 (6 bases). There are 19 residues in the CDR3. V was trimmed by 0 bases and J by 5 bases, leaving 23 bases between them. In germline, CDR1 is ENHRY, CDR2 SYGVKD. The CDR3 DNA reads TGTGCCATCAGTGAGTCGATGGTAGTCAGGGGTCGGCCGAACAATGAGCAGTTCTTC. Translating gives CAISESMVVRGRPNNEQFF.

The rearrangement joins TRBV28 to TRBJ1-4; tentatively, D is TRBD1 (5 bases). The length of the CDR3 is 16 residues. V was shortened by 6 bases and J by 3 bases, with 17 bases between the two germline ends. CDR1 is MDHEN and CDR2 is SYDVKM in the germline V gene. The CDR3, as DNA: TGTGCCAGCAGAGCGTGGCTGGGGCCCCCTAATGAAAAACTGTTTTTT. Translating gives CASRAWLGPPNEKLFF. Filled out from reference TRBV28 and TRBJ1-4, the complete variable domain reads DVKVTQSSRYLVKRTGEKVFLECVQDMDHENMFWYRQDPGLGLRLIYFSYDVKMKEKGDIPEGYSVSREKKERFSLILESASTNQTSMYLCASRAWLGPPNEKLFFGSGTQLSVL.

This clone was counted a few times. The chain carries TRBV2 and TRBJ1-4; TRBD1 might be the D (5 bases). Trimming removed 8 bases from V and 4 bases from J, with 8 bases in between. Germline V lookup: CDR1 SNHLY, CDR2 FYNNEI. CDR3 length equals 12 residues. In DNA, the CDR3 is TGTGCCAGCCAGGGACTTAATGAAAAACTGTTTTTT. This codes for CASQGLNEKLFF.